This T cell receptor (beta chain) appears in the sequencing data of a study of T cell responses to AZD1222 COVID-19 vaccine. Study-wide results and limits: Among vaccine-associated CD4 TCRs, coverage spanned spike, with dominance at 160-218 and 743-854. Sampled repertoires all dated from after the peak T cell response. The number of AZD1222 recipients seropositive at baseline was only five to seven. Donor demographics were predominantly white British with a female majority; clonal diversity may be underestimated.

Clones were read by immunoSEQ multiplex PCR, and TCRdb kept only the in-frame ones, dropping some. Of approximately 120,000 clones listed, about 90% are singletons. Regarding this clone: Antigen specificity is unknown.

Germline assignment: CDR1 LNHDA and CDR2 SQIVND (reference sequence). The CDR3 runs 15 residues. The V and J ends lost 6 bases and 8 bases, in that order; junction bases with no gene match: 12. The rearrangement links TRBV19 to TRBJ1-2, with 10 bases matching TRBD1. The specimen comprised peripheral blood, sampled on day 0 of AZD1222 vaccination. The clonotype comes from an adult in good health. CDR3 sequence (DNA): TGTGCCAGTAGACCGACAGGGGGCTTGTCTAGCGGCTACACCTTC. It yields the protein CASRPTGGLSSGYTF. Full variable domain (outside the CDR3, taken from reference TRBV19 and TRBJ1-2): DGGITQSPKYLFRKEGQNVTLSCEQNLNHDAMYWYRQDPGQGLRLIYYSQIVNDFQKGDIAEGYSVSREKKESFPLTVTSAQKNPTAFYLCASRPTGGLSSGYTFGSGTRLTVV.